This T cell receptor (beta chain) was found in a study of blood T cells in healthy people across ages. With a J-beta primer mix and a sample-barcoded 5' primer, a second PCR ran roughly 7 to 11 cycles. TCRdb re-called the 5' RACE reads with MiXCR, one entry per CDR3 protein. The data contain 1.5 million to 2 million distinct CDR3 sequences, 30% to 40% of them singletons. The donors, healthy Caucasians from Russia, were aged roughly 6 to 90. This clonotype was picked up a small number of times. The CDR3 runs 14 residues. Trimming stripped 3 bases from V and 0 bases from J, with 12 bases between. From germline, CDR1 is DFQATT and CDR2 SNEGSKA (reference sequence).

The sequenced sample was blood. This clonotype was obtained from a woman aged 25-40 years in good health. The chain recombines TRBV20-1 with TRBJ2-7, with TRBD1 as a possible D gene (6 bases). CDR3 DNA: TGCAGTGCTAGGGGGGCCTTGAGCTCCTACGAGCAGTACTTC. Its translation: CSARGALSSYEQYF.